This T cell receptor beta chain was sequenced during a study of blood T cell repertoires in COVID-19. Method: immunoSEQ multiplex PCR; TCRdb's copy keeps in-frame clones and lacks some. The profile shows a few hundred thousand clones, about 80% of them singletons. This TCR was sampled from a woman aged 60-70 years with acute or convalescent COVID-19. Sequenced sample: peripheral blood.

The chain's CDR3 is CASSLGASTANIGNTIYF. The CDR3 bases are TGTGCCAGCAGCCTTGGGGCTTCTACCGCGAATATTGGAAACACCATATATTTT. This chain connects TRBV3-1 (or the pseudogene TRBV3-2) to TRBJ1-3; TRBD1 is a possible D gene (5 bases). V gave up 4 bases and J gave up 3 bases, with 22 bases separating them. Germline V gene lookup returns CDR1 LGHDT and CDR2 YNNKEL (reference sequence). This CDR3 has 18 residues.